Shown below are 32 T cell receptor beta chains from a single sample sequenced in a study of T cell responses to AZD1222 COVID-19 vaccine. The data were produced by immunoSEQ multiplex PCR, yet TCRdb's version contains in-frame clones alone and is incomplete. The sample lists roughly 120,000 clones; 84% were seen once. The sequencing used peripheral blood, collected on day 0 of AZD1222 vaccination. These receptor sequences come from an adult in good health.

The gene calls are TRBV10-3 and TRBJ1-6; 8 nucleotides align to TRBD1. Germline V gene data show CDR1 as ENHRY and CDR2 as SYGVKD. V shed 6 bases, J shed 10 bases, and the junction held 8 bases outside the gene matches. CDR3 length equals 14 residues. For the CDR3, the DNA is TGTGCCATCAGCGGACAGGGATTGGGCTCACCCCTCCACTTT. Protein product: CAISGQGLGSPLHF.

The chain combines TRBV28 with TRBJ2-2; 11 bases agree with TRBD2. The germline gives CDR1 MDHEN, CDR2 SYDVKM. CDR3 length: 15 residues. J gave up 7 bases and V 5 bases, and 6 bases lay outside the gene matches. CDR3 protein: CASSRRLAGNGELFF. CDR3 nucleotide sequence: TGTGCCAGCAGTCGCAGACTAGCGGGAAACGGGGAGCTGTTTTTT.

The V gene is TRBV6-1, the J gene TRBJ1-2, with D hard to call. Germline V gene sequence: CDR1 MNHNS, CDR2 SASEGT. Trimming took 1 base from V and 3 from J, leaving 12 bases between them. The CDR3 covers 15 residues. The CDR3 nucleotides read TGTGCCAGCAGTGAAGGGCAGCGGTATTACTATGGCTACACCTTC. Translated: CASSEGQRYYYGYTF.

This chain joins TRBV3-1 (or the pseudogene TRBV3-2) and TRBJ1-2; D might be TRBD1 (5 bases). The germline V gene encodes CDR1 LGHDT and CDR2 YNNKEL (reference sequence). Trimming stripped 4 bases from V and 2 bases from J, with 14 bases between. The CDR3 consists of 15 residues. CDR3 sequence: CASSRAGSRNYGYTF. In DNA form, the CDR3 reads TGTGCCAGCAGCCGGGCAGGGTCCCGAAACTATGGCTACACCTTC.

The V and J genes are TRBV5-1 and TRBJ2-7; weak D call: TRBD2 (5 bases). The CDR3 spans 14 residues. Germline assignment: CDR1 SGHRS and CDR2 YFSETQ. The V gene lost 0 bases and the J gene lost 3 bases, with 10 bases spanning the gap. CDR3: CASSLARDFYEQYF. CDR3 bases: TGCGCCAGCAGCTTGGCCCGGGATTTCTACGAGCAGTACTTC.

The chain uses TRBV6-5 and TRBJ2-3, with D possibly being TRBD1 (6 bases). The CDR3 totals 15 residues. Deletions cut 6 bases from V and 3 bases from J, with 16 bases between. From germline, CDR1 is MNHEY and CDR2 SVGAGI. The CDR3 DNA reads TGTGCCAGCAGCCGCAAGCCAGGGGTAACAGATACGCAGTATTTT. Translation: CASSRKPGVTDTQYF.

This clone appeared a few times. In DNA form, the CDR3 reads TGTGCCAGCAGCTTCAGAGGGGCCTATAATTCACCCCTCCACTTT. It specifies CASSFRGAYNSPLHF. The chain is built from TRBV5-5 and TRBJ1-6; maybe TRBD1 (5 bases). This CDR3 is built from 15 residues. Germline V gives CDR1 SGHKS, CDR2 YYEKEE (reference sequence). Trimming removed 2 bases at V and 2 bases at J, with 8 bases between.

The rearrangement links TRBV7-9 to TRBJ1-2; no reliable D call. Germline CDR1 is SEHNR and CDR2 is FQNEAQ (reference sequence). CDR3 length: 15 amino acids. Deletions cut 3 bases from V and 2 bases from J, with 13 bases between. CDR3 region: CASSFFRRPNYGYTF. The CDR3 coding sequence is TGTGCCAGCAGCTTCTTTCGGCGGCCGAACTATGGCTACACCTTC.

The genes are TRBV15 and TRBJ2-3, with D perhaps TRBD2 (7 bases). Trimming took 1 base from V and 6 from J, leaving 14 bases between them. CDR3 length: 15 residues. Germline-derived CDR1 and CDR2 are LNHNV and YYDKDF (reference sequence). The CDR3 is CATSRVRGHGDTQYF. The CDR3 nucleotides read TGTGCCACCAGCAGAGTGCGGGGGCACGGGGATACGCAGTATTTT. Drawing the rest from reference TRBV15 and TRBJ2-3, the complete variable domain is DAMVIQNPRYQVTQFGKPVTLSCSQTLNHNVMYWYQQKSSQAPKLLFHYYDKDFNNEADTPDNFQSRRPNTSFCFLDIRSPGLGDTAMYLCATSRVRGHGDTQYFGPGTRLTVL.

CDR3: CASSYRGEGTYGYTF. The CDR3 bases are TGCGCCAGCAGCTACCGAGGGGAAGGGACCTATGGCTACACCTTC. The chain joins TRBV4-3 to TRBJ1-2; tentatively, D is TRBD1 (5 bases). CDR3 length: 15 residues. Trimming removed 5 bases from V and 4 bases from J, with 17 bases in between. Germline V lookup: CDR1 LGHNA, CDR2 YSLEER.

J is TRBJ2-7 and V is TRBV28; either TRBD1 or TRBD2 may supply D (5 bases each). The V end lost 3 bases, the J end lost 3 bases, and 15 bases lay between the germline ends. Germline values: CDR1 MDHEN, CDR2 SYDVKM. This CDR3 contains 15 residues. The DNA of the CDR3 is TGTGCCAGCAGTTTCAGTCCGGGACGGAGCTACGAGCAGTACTTC. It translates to CASSFSPGRSYEQYF. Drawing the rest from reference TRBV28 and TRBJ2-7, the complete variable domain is DVKVTQSSRYLVKRTGEKVFLECVQDMDHENMFWYRQDPGLGLRLIYFSYDVKMKEKGDIPEGYSVSREKKERFSLILESASTNQTSMYLCASSFSPGRSYEQYFGPGTRLTVT.

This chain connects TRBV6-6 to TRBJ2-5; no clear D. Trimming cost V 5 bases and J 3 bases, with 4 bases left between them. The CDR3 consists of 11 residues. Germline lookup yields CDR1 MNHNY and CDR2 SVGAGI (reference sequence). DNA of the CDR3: TGTGCCAGCAGTGTAAAAGAGACCCAGTACTTC. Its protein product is CASSVKETQYF.

CDR3 loop: CASRQMSNTEAFF. The CDR3 DNA is TGTGCCAGCCGGCAGATGTCGAACACTGAAGCTTTCTTT. The chain employs TRBV6-4 and TRBJ1-1, with D unclear. V was cut by 8 bases and J by 1 base, with 11 bases left in between. The CDR3 contains 13 residues. Per the germline V gene, CDR1 is MRHNA and CDR2 is SNTAGT.

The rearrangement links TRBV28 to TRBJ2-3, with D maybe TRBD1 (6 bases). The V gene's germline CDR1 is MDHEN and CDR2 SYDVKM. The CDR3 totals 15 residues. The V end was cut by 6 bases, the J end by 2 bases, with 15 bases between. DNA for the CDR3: TGTGCCAGCAGCGCCGGACAGACATACACAGATACGCAGTATTTT. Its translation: CASSAGQTYTDTQYF.

The DNA of the CDR3 is TGTGCCAGCAGAGGTGGGGGGGGCTACGAGCAGTACTTC. Protein: CASRGGGGYEQYF. The rearrangement links TRBV6-5 to TRBJ2-7; 7 positions agree with TRBD2. The ends lost 6 bases at V and 3 bases at J; junction bases unmatched: 5. The CDR3 is 13 amino acids. CDR1 and CDR2 from the germline V gene are MNHEY and SVGAGI.

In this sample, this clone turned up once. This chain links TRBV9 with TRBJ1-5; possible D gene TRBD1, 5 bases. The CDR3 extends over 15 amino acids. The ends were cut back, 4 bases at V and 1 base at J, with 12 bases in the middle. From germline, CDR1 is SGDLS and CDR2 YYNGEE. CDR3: CASSPRVGSNQPQHF. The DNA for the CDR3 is TGTGCCAGCAGCCCCAGGGTAGGCAGCAATCAGCCCCAGCATTTT.

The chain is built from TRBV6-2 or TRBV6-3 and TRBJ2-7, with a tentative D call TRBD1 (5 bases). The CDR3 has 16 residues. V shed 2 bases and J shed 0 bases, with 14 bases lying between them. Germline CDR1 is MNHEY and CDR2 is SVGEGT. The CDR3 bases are TGTGCCAGCAGTTACGGGTTTAGGGGAAGCTCCTACGAGCAGTACTTC. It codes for CASSYGFRGSSYEQYF.

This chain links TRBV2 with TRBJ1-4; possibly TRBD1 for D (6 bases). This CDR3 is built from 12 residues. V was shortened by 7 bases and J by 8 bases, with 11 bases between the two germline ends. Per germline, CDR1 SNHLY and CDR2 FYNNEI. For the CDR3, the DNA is TGTGCCAGCACCCCAGGGGACGAAAAACTGTTTTTT. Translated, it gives CASTPGDEKLFF.

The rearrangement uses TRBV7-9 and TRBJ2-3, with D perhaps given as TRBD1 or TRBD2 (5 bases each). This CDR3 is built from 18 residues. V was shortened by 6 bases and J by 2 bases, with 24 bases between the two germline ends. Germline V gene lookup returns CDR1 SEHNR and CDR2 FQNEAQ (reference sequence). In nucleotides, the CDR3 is TGTGCCAGCAGTCGTTTGGGCAGGGCGTCGAGGGACACAGATACGCAGTATTTT. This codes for CASSRLGRASRDTDTQYF.

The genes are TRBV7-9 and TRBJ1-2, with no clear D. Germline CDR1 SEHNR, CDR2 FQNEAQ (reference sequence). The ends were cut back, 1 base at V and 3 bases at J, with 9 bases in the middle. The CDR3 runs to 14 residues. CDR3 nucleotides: TGTGCCAGCAGCTTAGATCAGGCCCACTATGGCTACACCTTC. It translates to CASSLDQAHYGYTF.

CDR3 sequence: CAISYRGRNEKLFF. The CDR3 nucleotides read TGTGCCATCTCTTATCGGGGGCGTAATGAAAAACTGTTTTTT. The genes are TRBV10-3 and TRBJ1-4, with D possibly matching TRBD1 (6 bases). Trimming took 8 bases from V and 4 from J, leaving 14 bases between them. Germline assignment: CDR1 ENHRY and CDR2 SYGVKD. This CDR3 region has 14 residues.

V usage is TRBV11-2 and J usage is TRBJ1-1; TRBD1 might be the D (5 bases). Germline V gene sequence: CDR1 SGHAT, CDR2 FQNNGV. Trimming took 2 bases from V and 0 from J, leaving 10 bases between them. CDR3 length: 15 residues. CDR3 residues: CASSLLGDLNTEAFF. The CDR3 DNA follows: TGTGCCAGCAGCTTACTTGGGGACTTGAACACTGAAGCTTTCTTT.

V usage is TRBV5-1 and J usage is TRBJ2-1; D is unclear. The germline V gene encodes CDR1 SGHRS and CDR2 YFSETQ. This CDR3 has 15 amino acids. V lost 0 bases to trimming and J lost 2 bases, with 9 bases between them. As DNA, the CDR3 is TGCGCCAGCAGCTTGGCCACGCGACCCTACAATGAGCAGTTCTTC. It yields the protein CASSLATRPYNEQFF. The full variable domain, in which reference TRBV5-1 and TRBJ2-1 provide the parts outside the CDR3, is KAGVTQTPRYLIKTRGQQVTLSCSPISGHRSVSWYQQTPGQGLQFLFEYFSETQRNKGNFPGRFSGRQFSNSRSEMNVSTLELGDSALYLCASSLATRPYNEQFFGPGTRLTVL.

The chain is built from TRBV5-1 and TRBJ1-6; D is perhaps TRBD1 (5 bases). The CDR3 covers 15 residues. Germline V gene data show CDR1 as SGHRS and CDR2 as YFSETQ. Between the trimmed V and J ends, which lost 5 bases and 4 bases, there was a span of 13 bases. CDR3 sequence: CASSTMGQYNSPLHF. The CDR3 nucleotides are TGCGCCAGCAGTACGATGGGGCAGTATAATTCACCCCTCCACTTT. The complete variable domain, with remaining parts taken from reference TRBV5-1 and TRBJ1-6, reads KAGVTQTPRYLIKTRGQQVTLSCSPISGHRSVSWYQQTPGQGLQFLFEYFSETQRNKGNFPGRFSGRQFSNSRSEMNVSTLELGDSALYLCASSTMGQYNSPLHFGNGTRLTVT.

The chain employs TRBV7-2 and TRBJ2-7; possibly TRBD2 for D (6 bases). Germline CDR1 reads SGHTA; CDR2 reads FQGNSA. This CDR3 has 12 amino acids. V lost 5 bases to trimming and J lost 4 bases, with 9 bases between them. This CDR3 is CASSGSGYEQYF. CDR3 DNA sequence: TGTGCCAGCAGCGGTAGCGGTTACGAGCAGTACTTC.

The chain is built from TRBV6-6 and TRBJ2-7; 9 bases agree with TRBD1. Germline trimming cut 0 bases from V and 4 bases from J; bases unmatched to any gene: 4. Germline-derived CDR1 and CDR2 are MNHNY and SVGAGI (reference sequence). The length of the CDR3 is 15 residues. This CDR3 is CASSYSTGGGYEQYF. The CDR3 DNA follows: TGTGCCAGCAGTTACTCAACAGGGGGCGGGTACGAGCAGTACTTC.

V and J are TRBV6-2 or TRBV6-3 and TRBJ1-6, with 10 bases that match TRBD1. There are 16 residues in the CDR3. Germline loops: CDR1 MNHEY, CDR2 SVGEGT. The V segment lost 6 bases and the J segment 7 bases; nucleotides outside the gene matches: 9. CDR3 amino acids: CASSIPPGQGNSPLHF. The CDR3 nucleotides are TGTGCCAGCAGCATACCCCCGGGACAGGGGAATTCACCCCTCCACTTT.

This chain's CDR3 is CASSPPTGGQGRYGYTF. The CDR3 nucleotides read TGTGCCAGCTCACCTCCCACAGGGGGACAAGGTCGGTATGGCTACACCTTC. The chain recombines TRBV18 with TRBJ1-2; 8 bases align to TRBD1. The CDR3 runs 17 residues. Germline CDR1 KGHSH, CDR2 LQKENI. Losses at the gene ends were 3 bases for V and 5 bases for J; bases not matched to a gene: 14.

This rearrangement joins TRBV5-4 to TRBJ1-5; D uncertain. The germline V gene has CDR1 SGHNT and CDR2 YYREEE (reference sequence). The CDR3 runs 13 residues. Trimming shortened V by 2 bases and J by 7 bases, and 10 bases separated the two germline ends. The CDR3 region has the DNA TGTGCCAGCAGCTTAGACCAAGGGCAGCCCCAGCATTTT. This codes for CASSLDQGQPQHF.

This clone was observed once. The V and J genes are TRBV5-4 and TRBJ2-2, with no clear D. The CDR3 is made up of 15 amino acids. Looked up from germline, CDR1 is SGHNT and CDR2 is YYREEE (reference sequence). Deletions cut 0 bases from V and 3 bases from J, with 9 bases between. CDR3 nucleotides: TGTGCCAGCAGCTTGGCCGGTTTAGACACCGGGGAGCTGTTTTTT. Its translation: CASSLAGLDTGELFF. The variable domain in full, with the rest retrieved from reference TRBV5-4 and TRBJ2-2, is ETGVTQSPTHLIKTRGQQVTLRCSSQSGHNTVSWYQQALGQGPQFIFQYYREEENGRGNFPPRFSGLQFPNYSSELNVNALELDDSALYLCASSLAGLDTGELFFGEGSRLTVL.

The CDR3 region is CASSPLSIGTSYEQYF. CDR3 bases: TGCGCCAGCAGCCCTCTCTCCATCGGGACTAGCTACGAGCAGTACTTC. This sequence joins TRBV5-1 and TRBJ2-7; TRBD2 matches at 8 bases. Germline trimming cut 4 bases from V and 3 bases from J; bases unmatched to any gene: 12. Germline CDR1 reads SGHRS; CDR2 reads YFSETQ. This CDR3 has 16 residues.

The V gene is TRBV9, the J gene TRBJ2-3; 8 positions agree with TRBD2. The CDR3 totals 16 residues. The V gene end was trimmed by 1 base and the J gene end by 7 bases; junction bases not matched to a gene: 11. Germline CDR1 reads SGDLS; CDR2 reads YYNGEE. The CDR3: CASSVYGSGGPYTQYF. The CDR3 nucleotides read TGTGCCAGCAGCGTATACGGGTCGGGGGGGCCATATACGCAGTATTTT.